These T cell receptor beta chains were read from a single sample in a study of T cell responses to AZD1222 COVID-19 vaccine. Repertoires were generated with immunoSEQ multiplex PCR, while TCRdb's copy carries only in-frame clones and drops some. Of 95,000 to 150,000 clones listed, 70% to 90% were seen once; the top ten hold about 3.7%. The material was peripheral blood, obtained on day 0 of AZD1222 vaccination. Receptor source: an adult in good health. The CDR3 runs from the conserved cysteine through the conserved F or W. The order of the fields is CDR3 length, V gene, D gene, J gene, clone size, CDR3 DNA, CDR3 protein. D genes are given only for firm matches. Only some rows state a clone size, as once, few, many or a class for expanded clones.

>14|TRBV7-3|NA|TRBJ2-3|NA
TGTGCCAGCAGCTTAACGGGCGGGGAAGATACGCAGTATTTT
CASSLTGGEDTQYF
>12|TRBV6-6|NA|TRBJ1-2|NA
TGTGCCAGCAGTCCCCCCAACTATGGCTACACCTTC
CASSPPNYGYTF
>15|TRBV5-1|TRBD1|TRBJ1-2|NA
TGCGCCAGCAGCTTGGGGACAGGGATAATATGGGGCTACACCTTC
CASSLGTGIIWGYTF
>16|TRBV15|TRBD1|TRBJ2-1|NA
TGTGCCACCAGCGTTGACAGGGGGCGGCGTATGTTAGGGCAGTTCTTC
CATSVDRGRRMLGQFF
>16|TRBV18|TRBD2|TRBJ2-2|NA
TGTGCCAGCTCATCTAGAGCGGGGGTGAACACCGGGGAGCTGTTTTTT
CASSSRAGVNTGELFF
>14|TRBV4-1|NA|TRBJ2-3|NA
TGCGCCAGCAGCCAGGGCGAGGTGCCAGATACGCAGTATTTT
CASSQGEVPDTQYF
>13|TRBV15|NA|TRBJ1-2|NA
TGTGCCACCAGCAGCCCCGGAGGTGTGGGCTACACCTTC
CATSSPGGVGYTF
>14|TRBV7-9|TRBD1|TRBJ1-3|NA
TGTGCCAGCAGATCGACAGGGAGTAGTGACACCATATATTTT
CASRSTGSSDTIYF
>15|TRBV7-8|NA|TRBJ1-5|NA
TGTGCCAGCAGCGCCAGGGAGGGTGGGAATAGGCCCCAGCATTTT
CASSAREGGNRPQHF
>11|TRBV2|NA|TRBJ1-1|NA
TGTGCCAGCACCCCAGAGGCTGAAGCTTTCTTT
CASTPEAEAFF
>15|TRBV2|TRBD2|TRBJ2-1|NA
TGTGCCAGCAGGGGAGGGACTAGCGGGGGTGACGAGCAGTTCTTC
CASRGGTSGGDEQFF
>12|TRBV12-3/TRBV12-4|NA|TRBJ1-2|NA
TGTGCCAGCAGTTTGCAGGGCTATGGCTACACCTTC
CASSLQGYGYTF
>16|TRBV21-1|NA|TRBJ2-7|NA
TGTGCCAGCAGCAAAGGGGAGGGGGACTGCCCTCAGGAGCAGTACTTC
CASSKGEGDCPQEQYF
>15|TRBV5-1|NA|TRBJ1-3|NA
TGCGCCAGCAGCACCGGACGGCCCTCTGGAAACACCATATATTTT
CASSTGRPSGNTIYF
>13|TRBV11-3|NA|TRBJ1-1|few
TGTGCCAGCAGCTTATTCCCCAGGACTGAAGCTTTCTTT
CASSLFPRTEAFF
>16|TRBV6-2/TRBV6-3|NA|TRBJ1-2|NA
TGTGCCAGCAGCCAAACCGGGACTTGGAGTAACTATGGCTACACCTTC
CASSQTGTWSNYGYTF
>16|TRBV7-3|TRBD2|TRBJ2-1|NA
TGTGCCAGCAGCCCCCGACTAGCGGGGGGGAACAATGAGCAGTTCTTC
CASSPRLAGGNNEQFF
>15|TRBV7-9|NA|TRBJ1-1|NA
TGTGCCAGCAGCTTACCCGGGGCCCAGAACACTGAAGCTTTCTTT
CASSLPGAQNTEAFF
>13|TRBV5-1|TRBD1|TRBJ1-5|NA
TGCGCCAGCAGCACCCAGGGGGATCAGCCCCAGCATTTT
CASSTQGDQPQHF
>15|TRBV6-5|NA|TRBJ1-1|NA
TGTGCCAGCAGCCCCAATGGGGGTCTGGCCACTGAAGCTTTCTTT
CASSPNGGLATEAFF
>13|TRBV7-2|NA|TRBJ2-1|NA
TGTGCCAGCAGCTTATCCCCTAACAATGAGCAGTTCTTC
CASSLSPNNEQFF
>13|TRBV6-5|NA|TRBJ1-2|NA
TGTGCCAGCAGTTTGAGGGGCAACTATGGCTACACCTTC
CASSLRGNYGYTF
>13|TRBV7-3|NA|TRBJ2-5|few
TGTGCCAGCAGCTTAGACTTAATGGAGACCCAGTACTTC
CASSLDLMETQYF
>17|TRBV7-2|TRBD1|TRBJ2-2|NA
TGTGCCAGCAGCTTAGGGTCGACAGGGCTTAACACCGGGGAGCTGTTTTTT
CASSLGSTGLNTGELFF
>16|TRBV7-2|NA|TRBJ1-5|once
TGTGCCAGCAGCTTAGCGGGGACAACTAGCAATCAGCCCCAGCATTTT
CASSLAGTTSNQPQHF
>13|TRBV3-1/TRBV3-2|NA|TRBJ1-5|NA
TGTGCCAGCGGGGGGAATGGCAATCAGCCCCAGCATTTT
CASGGNGNQPQHF
>13|TRBV5-6|NA|TRBJ1-4|NA
TGTGCCAGCAGCTTGCTGGGTGTTGAAAAACTGTTTTTT
CASSLLGVEKLFF
>16|TRBV4-1|NA|TRBJ2-5|NA
TGCGCCAGCAGCCACCTCACCGGGGGAGCCTTGGAGACCCAGTACTTC
CASSHLTGGALETQYF
>15|TRBV11-2|NA|TRBJ2-7|NA
TGTGCCAGCAGCTTAGAAGGGGGTACTACCTACGAGCAGTACTTC
CASSLEGGTTYEQYF
>13|TRBV29-1|NA|TRBJ2-3|NA
TGCAGCGTTGACAGGGCAGGCACAGATACGCAGTATTTT
CSVDRAGTDTQYF
>13|TRBV5-4|NA|TRBJ2-1|many
TGTGCCAGCAGCAATCAGGGGGGGAATGAGCAGTTCTTC
CASSNQGGNEQFF
>13|TRBV11-2|NA|TRBJ1-1|NA
TGTGCCAGCAGCTTAGATTACGGGGTAGGGGCATTCTTT
CASSLDYGVGAFF
>17|TRBV5-1|TRBD2|TRBJ2-7|NA
TGCGCCAGCAGCTTGGGACTAGCGGGGGGGAAGCCCTACGAGCAGTACTTC
CASSLGLAGGKPYEQYF
>16|TRBV4-2|NA|TRBJ1-2|NA
TGTGCCAGCAGCCGCTTTATAGGACAGTCTAACTATGGCTACACCTTC
CASSRFIGQSNYGYTF
>15|TRBV19|NA|TRBJ1-4|NA
TGTGCCAGTAGTAGGGCCCTTGTTAGAGATGAAAAACTGTTTTTT
CASSRALVRDEKLFF
>16|TRBV19|TRBD2|TRBJ2-7|NA
TGTGCCAGTAGTATAGATGTGGCTAGCGGGGGTTACGAGCAGTACTTC
CASSIDVASGGYEQYF
>14|TRBV5-6|NA|TRBJ2-2|NA
TGTGCCAGCACCCAAGGGGGGGCAACCGGGGAGCTGTTTTTT
CASTQGGATGELFF
>14|TRBV4-3|NA|TRBJ1-3|NA
TGCGCCAGCAGCCCAGACACCTCTGGAAACACCATATATTTT
CASSPDTSGNTIYF
>11|TRBV10-3|NA|TRBJ1-2|NA
TGTGCCATCAGTGGTACCTATGGCTACACCTTC
CAISGTYGYTF